This T cell receptor beta chain was profiled in a study of GPR56 and killer-like receptors on CD4 memory cells (dated 2019 in TCRdb). In terms of the full investigation: According to the study's proposal, human CD4+ memory T-cell differentiation and cytokine production potential are marked by the progressive acquisition of KLRB1, KLRG1, GPR56 and then KLRF1. The study described its healthy blood donors as age-matched to the liver disease patients, who had a median age of about 64 years. Broad study findings and their caveats: The authors took the finding that clones dominating late populations 4 and 5 were also present in early populations 1 and 2 as evidence for linear differentiation. Clonal frequency started low in the marker-negative population and rose progressively along the proposed pathway, while TCRbeta diversity decreased accordingly. TCR repertoire overlap was especially strong between late populations 4 and 5, and population 3 also partly overlapped. Rather than full repertoires, only the 100 most expanded clones per population were included in the diversity and similarity analyses.

Frequency shows this clonotype is medium-sized (0.01 to 0.1%); no count was noted. There is no known antigen for this receptor. Five KLR/GPR56-defined CD4+ populations were enriched by fluorescence-activated cell sorting before TCRbeta sequencing. To test a linear memory differentiation pathway, the researchers sequenced TCRbeta repertoires from five CD4+ T-cell subsets that were defined by expression of KLRB1, KLRG1, GPR56 and KLRF1. TCR-sequenced cells came from peripheral blood of healthy control individuals, reported as five donors in the TCRbeta analysis figure. Heparinized peripheral blood was collected and all samples were processed within one hour of retrieval. Blood was diluted 1:2 in PBS, and peripheral blood mononuclear cells were then isolated from the diluted blood at room temperature by Biocoll density gradient centrifugation. CD4+ T cells were enriched from freshly isolated PBMCs by magnetic sorting with anti-CD4 MicroBeads before flow sorting. A BD FACSAria II was used to sort CD4+ T cells enriched from PBMCs of healthy donors according to marker expression. For surface staining, the researchers used Miltenyi Biotec antibodies: anti-KLRB1 clone 191B8, anti-KLRF1 clone 4A4.D10 and anti-KLRG1 clone REA261.

The cysteine opens and the phenylalanine closes a CDR3 of 14 amino acids. No DNA sequence was recorded. CDR1 and CDR2 were assigned from the germline V gene (reference sequence) as SGHKS and YYEKEE. The sample was run on an Illumina HiSeq 2500. The recombined TCRbeta locus was amplified by a previously published PCR protocol to build sequencing libraries. The study's processing was this. Any read whose average quality score fell below 30 was discarded, and IMSEQ was used to process the reads that remained. Clonotypes were defined by Vbeta gene, Jbeta gene and CDR3 amino acid sequence. Repertoire overlap between populations was quantified with the Morisita-Horn index computed on the top 100 expanded clones. Renyi diversity profiles calculated on the top 100 expanded clones were used to assess clonal diversity. TCRdb reprocessed the sequencing reads and holds a single record per CDR3 protein sequence, with no DNA. TCRdb assigned the V and J calls; the authors' analysis was not used. The sample has fewer than 3,000 distinct CDR3 sequences on record. Of the sample, around 4% is held by the ten largest clones.

The sequencing input was memory CD4+ T cells from blood. The chain couples TRBV5-5 to TRBJ2-1. This sequence originates from a human donor in good health. The CDR3 sequence is CASSLLLVNNEQFF.